These T cell receptor beta chains were read from a single sample in a study of low-dose radiotherapy and immunotherapy resistance in tumors. TCRdb reprocessed the reads with MiXCR, giving one entry per CDR3 protein. Among around 76,000 distinct CDR3 sequences listed, roughly 31% were seen once. The sequencing used PBMCs, collected before treatment. The receptors were sampled from a female donor with ovarian cancer. The CDR3 runs from the conserved cysteine through the conserved F or W. A D gene is named only where the DNA matches it firmly. Rows give clone size only sometimes, using once, few, many, or a class for an expanded clone.

D gene	V gene	J gene	clone size	CDR3 DNA	CDR3 protein
.	TRBV6-2/TRBV6-3	TRBJ1-3	few	TGTGCCAGCAGTTACGGGGGTTCCCGCTTCTCTGGAAACACCATATATTTT	CASSYGGSRFSGNTIYF
.	TRBV21-1	TRBJ1-1	few	TGTGCCAGCAGCAAAGTTTTGGATGGTCAGCTGAACACTGAAGCTTTCTTT	CASSKVLDGQLNTEAFF
.	TRBV11-2	TRBJ2-1	many	TGTGCCAGCAGCTTACTCGCGCGGCAGTTCTTC	CASSLLARQFF
.	TRBV24-1	TRBJ2-1	once	TGTGCCACCAGTCCCTTTGGTGGGGGATCCTACAATGAGCAGTTCTTC	CATSPFGGGSYNEQFF
.	TRBV7-3	TRBJ2-2	many	TGTGCCAGCAGCTTAACAGGGATCTTGAACACCGGGGAGCTGTTTTTT	CASSLTGILNTGELFF
TRBD2	TRBV6-2/TRBV6-3	TRBJ2-7	many	TGTGCCAGCAGTTACCTCAGCGGGGGCCTCTCAGAGCAGTACTTC	CASSYLSGGLSEQYF
TRBD2	TRBV5-1	TRBJ2-1	many	TGCGCCAGCAGCTTTGAGCGGGGGGGCTTTGATGAGCAGTTCTTC	CASSFERGGFDEQFF
TRBD2	TRBV23-1	TRBJ2-7	many	TGCGCCAGCAGTCAAAAGGCGGGACTAGCTATTACCTACGAGCAGTACTTC	CASSQKAGLAITYEQYF
.	TRBV19	TRBJ1-1	few	TGTGCCAGTAGTATAAATCGGGGGAACACTGAAGCTTTCTTT	CASSINRGNTEAFF
TRBD2	TRBV28	TRBJ2-1	few	TGTGCCAGCAGTTTATCTGCTAGCGGCCTCTACAATGAGCAGTTCTTC	CASSLSASGLYNEQFF
TRBD1	TRBV5-4	TRBJ2-7	.	TGTGCCAGCAGCAAAACCTTACAGGGGCCTACCTACGAGCAGTACTTC	CASSKTLQGPTYEQYF
.	TRBV6-2/TRBV6-3	TRBJ1-5	.	TGTGCCAGCAGCGCCGCCGGGGCGGGGCCCCCTGGGGCCCAGCATTTT	CASSAAGAGPPGAQHF
TRBD1	TRBV7-9	TRBJ1-5	.	TGTGCCAGCAGCAGGGACAGGACTAGCAATCAGCCCCAGCATTTT	CASSRDRTSNQPQHF